The source of this T cell receptor beta chain is a study of control samples from healthy donors and cancer patients. The method was immunoSEQ multiplex PCR; TCRdb's version includes in-frame clones alone and lacks a portion of them. This table holds approximately 110,000 clones, roughly 90% found once. The sequencing sample was made of blood. This clonotype was obtained from a woman between 18 and 29 years old in good health.

The CDR3 sequence: CASSPTMGRGEQYF. CDR3 DNA: TGTGCCAGCAGCCCAACGATGGGGAGGGGCGAGCAGTACTTC. The V gene is TRBV7-2, the J gene TRBJ2-7; 7 positions match TRBD2. The CDR3 covers 14 residues. V was pared by 5 bases and J by 6 bases, with 10 bases of the junction left unmatched. Germline V gene data show CDR1 as SGHTA and CDR2 as FQGNSA. The entire variable domain, with the rest obtained from reference TRBV7-2 and TRBJ2-7, is as follows: GAGVSQSPSNKVTEKGKDVELRCDPISGHTALYWYRQSLGQGLEFLIYFQGNSAPDKSGLPSDRFSAERTGGSVSTLTIQRTQQEDSAVYLCASSPTMGRGEQYFGPGTRLTVT.